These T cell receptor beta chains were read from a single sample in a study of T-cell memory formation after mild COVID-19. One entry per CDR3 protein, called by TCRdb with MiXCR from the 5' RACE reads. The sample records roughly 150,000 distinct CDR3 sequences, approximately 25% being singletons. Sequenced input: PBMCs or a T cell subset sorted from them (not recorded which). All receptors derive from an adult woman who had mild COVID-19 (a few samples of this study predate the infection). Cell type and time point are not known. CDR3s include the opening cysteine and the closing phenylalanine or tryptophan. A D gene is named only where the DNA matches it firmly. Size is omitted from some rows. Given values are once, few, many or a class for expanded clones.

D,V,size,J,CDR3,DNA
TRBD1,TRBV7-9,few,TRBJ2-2,CASSWDRANTGELFF,TGTGCCAGCAGCTGGGACAGGGCGAACACCGGGGAGCTGTTTTTT
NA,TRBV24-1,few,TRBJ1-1,CATSDKDGEDTEAFF,TGTGCCACCAGTGATAAGGACGGGGAAGACACTGAAGCTTTCTTT
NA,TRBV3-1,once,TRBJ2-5,CASSQLIGVFQETQYF,TGTGCCAGCAGCCAATTGATAGGGGTTTTCCAAGAGACCCAGTACTTC
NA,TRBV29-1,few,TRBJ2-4,CSVLVLAKNIQYF,TGCAGCGTTTTAGTCCTAGCCAAAAACATTCAGTACTTC
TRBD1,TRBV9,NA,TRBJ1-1,CASSESTGGTEAFF,TGTGCCAGCAGCGAATCGACAGGGGGCACTGAAGCTTTCTTT
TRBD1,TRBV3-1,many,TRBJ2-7,CASSQPLPSGQGYIHEQYF,TGTGCCAGCAGCCAACCGCTACCCTCGGGACAGGGGTACATCCACGAGCAGTACTTC
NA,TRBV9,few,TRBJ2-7,CASSVGGPSSYEQYF,TGTGCCAGCAGCGTAGGCGGGCCGAGCTCCTACGAGCAGTACTTC
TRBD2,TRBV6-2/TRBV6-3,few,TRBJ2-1,CASSYITSGSREQFF,TGTGCCAGCAGTTACATCACTAGCGGGAGCCGGGAGCAGTTCTTC
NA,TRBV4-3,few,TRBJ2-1,CASSRDSRAVEGGSYNEQFF,TGCGCCAGCAGCAGGGATTCGCGGGCGGTCGAGGGTGGCTCCTACAATGAGCAGTTCTTC
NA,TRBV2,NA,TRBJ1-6,CASGGQSLSPLHF,TGTGCCAGCGGAGGACAGAGTTTATCACCCCTCCACTTT
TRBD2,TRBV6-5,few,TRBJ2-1,CASSYSLAGGPTNEQFF,TGTGCCAGCAGTTACTCCTTAGCGGGAGGGCCAACCAATGAGCAGTTCTTC
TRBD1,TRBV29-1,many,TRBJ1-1,CSVRTGDTEAFF,TGCAGCGTCCGGACAGGGGACACTGAAGCTTTCTTT
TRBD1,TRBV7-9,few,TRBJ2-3,CASSPRQGRSTDTQYF,TGTGCCAGCAGCCCGAGACAGGGACGAAGCACAGATACGCAGTATTTT
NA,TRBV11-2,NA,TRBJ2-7,CASTRAGVVEQYF,TGTGCCAGCACTCGTGCAGGGGTGGTCGAGCAGTACTTC
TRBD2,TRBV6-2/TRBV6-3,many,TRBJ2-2,CASSTRLAGGGPGELFF,TGTGCCAGCAGTACCCGACTAGCGGGGGGCGGTCCGGGGGAGCTGTTTTTT
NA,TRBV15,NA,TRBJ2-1,CATSREEAYNEQFF,TGTGCCACCAGCAGAGAAGAGGCCTACAATGAGCAGTTCTTC
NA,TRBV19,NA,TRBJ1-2,CASLAPYGYTF,TGTGCCAGCCTAGCCCCTTATGGCTACACCTTC
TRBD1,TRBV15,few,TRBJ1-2,CATSNLRDRGAAGYTF,TGTGCCACCAGCAATCTCCGGGACAGGGGAGCGGCGGGCTACACCTTC
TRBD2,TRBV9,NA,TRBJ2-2,CASSPYSGLAGGYAGELFF,TGTGCCAGCAGCCCATACTCAGGACTAGCGGGGGGGTACGCCGGGGAGCTGTTTTTT
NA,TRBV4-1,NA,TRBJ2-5,CASSQGGFGKETQYF,TGCGCCAGCAGCCAAGGGGGTTTCGGGAAAGAGACCCAGTACTTC
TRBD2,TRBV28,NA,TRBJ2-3,CASTPDGGTSTDTQYF,TGTGCCAGCACTCCTGACGGGGGGACTAGCACAGATACGCAGTATTTT
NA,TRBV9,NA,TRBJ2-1,CASSPGGLGNEQFF,TGTGCCAGCAGCCCCGGCGGGTTGGGCAATGAGCAGTTCTTC
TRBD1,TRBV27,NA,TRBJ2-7,CASSIGQGVEQYF,TGTGCCAGCAGTATCGGACAGGGGGTTGAGCAGTACTTC